This TCR beta chain came from a study of blood T cells in healthy people across ages. Broader study findings: It was not possible, with unsorted PBMCs, to conclusively compare naive and antigen-experienced cells.

Donors were healthy Caucasian individuals from Russia aged roughly 6 to 90. For this clonotype: Its antigen is not known.

Through a sample-barcoded 5' primer and a J-beta primer mix, a second PCR was run for roughly 6 to 12 cycles. Every cDNA molecule carried a tag from a template-switch adaptor bearing 12 random nucleotides. TCRdb recomputed calls from the 5' RACE reads with MiXCR, one row per CDR3 protein. The data show fewer than 800,000 distinct CDR3 sequences, with around 21% seen just once and under 4% held by the top ten. The origin of this receptor is an older man in good health. Sample: blood.

CDR3 nucleotide sequence: TGTGCCAGCTCACAGGGAGAGGGGGCCAACAATGAGCAGTTCTTC. This sequence encodes CASSQGEGANNEQFF. The chain employs TRBV18 and TRBJ2-1; 7 bases map to TRBD1. The J segment lost 5 bases and the V segment lost 4 bases, leaving 8 bases of the junction unmatched. This CDR3 comprises 15 residues. Per the germline V gene, CDR1 is KGHSH and CDR2 is LQKENI.